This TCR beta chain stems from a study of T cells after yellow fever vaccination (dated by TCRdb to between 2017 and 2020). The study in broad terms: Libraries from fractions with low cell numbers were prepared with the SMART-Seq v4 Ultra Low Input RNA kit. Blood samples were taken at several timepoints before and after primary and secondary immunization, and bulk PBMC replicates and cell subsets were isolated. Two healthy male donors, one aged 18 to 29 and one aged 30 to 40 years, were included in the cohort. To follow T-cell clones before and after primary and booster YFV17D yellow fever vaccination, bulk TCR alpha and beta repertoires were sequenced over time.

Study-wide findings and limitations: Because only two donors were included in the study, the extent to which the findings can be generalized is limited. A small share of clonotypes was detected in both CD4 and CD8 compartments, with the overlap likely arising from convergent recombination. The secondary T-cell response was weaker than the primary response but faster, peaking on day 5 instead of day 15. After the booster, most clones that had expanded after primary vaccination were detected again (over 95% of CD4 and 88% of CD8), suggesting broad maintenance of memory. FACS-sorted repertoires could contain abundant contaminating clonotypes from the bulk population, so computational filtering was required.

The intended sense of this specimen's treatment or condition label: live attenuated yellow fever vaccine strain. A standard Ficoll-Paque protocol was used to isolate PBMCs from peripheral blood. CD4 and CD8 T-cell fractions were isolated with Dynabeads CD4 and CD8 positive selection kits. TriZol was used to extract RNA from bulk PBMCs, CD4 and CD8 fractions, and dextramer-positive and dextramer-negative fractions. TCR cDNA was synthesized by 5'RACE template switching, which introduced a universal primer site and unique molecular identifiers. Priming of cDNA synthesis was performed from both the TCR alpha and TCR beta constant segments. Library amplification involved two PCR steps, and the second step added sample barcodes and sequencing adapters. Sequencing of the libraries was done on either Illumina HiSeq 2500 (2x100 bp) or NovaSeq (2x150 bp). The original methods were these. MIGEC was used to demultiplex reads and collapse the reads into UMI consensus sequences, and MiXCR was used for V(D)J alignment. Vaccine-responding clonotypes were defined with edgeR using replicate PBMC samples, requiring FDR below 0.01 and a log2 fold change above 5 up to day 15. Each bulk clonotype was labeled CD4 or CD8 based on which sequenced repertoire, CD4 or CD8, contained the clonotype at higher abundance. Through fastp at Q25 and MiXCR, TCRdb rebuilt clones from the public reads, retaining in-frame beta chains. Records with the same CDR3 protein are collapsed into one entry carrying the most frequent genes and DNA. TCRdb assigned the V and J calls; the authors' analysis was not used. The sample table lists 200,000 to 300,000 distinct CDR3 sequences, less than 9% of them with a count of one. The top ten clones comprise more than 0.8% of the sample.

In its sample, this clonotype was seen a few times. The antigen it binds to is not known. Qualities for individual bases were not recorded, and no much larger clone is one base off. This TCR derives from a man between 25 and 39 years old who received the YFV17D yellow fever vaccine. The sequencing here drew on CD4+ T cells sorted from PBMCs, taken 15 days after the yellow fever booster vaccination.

The DNA sequence follows: TGCAGTGCTAGGAGTGGAGGGGGCGCAATGAACACTGAAGCTTTCTTT. It specifies CSARSGGGAMNTEAFF. In this chain, TRBV20-1 is recombined with TRBJ1-1; 7 of the junction bases match TRBD1. Via the germline V gene (reference sequence), CDR1 is DFQATT and CDR2 SNEGSKA. Germline trimming: 3 bases from V, 0 bases from J; junction bases outside gene matches: 10. The CDR3 spans 16 residues, from the cysteine through the phenylalanine. The CDR3 DNA has 48 bases and is translated from base 1.